This T cell receptor (beta chain) was retrieved from a study of T cell changes during pregnancy in multiple sclerosis. CDR1 and CDR2 from the germline V gene are SGHNT and YYREEE (reference sequence). Trimming left V 4 bases short and J 0 bases short, with 14 bases between. This CDR3 spans 16 amino acids. The method was immunoSEQ multiplex PCR; TCRdb's version includes in-frame clones alone and lacks a portion of them. The repertoire holds about 96,000 clones, with roughly 92% as singletons. The chain is built from TRBV5-4 and TRBJ1-5; a weak D match, TRBD1 (6 bases). The sample consisted of peripheral blood, taken in the first trimester of pregnancy. The sequence came from a female donor with multiple sclerosis, enrolled in a pregnancy study. CDR3 in amino acids: CASSAGGGDSNQPQHF. The CDR3 DNA is TGTGCCAGCAGCGCGGGTGGGGGCGATAGCAATCAGCCCCAGCATTTT. Full variable domain (rest looked up from reference TRBV5-4 and TRBJ1-5): ETGVTQSPTHLIKTRGQQVTLRCSSQSGHNTVSWYQQALGQGPQFIFQYYREEENGRGNFPPRFSGLQFPNYSSELNVNALELDDSALYLCASSAGGGDSNQPQHFGDGTRLSIL.